This T cell receptor (beta chain) is from a study of T-cell reconstitution after alpha-beta-depleted transplantation in children. Unique molecular identifiers were used to barcode this TCRbeta library. TCRdb passed the PCR reads through MiXCR, listing each CDR3 protein once. The sample gives 200,000 to 250,000 distinct CDR3 sequences, approximately 12% of which show up once; about 2.6% is in the top ten. This clonotype was detected ten times or more. This sequence was found in a human donor who donated a stem cell graft to a child with acute lymphoblastic leukemia. The sequencing here drew on PBMCs from the stem cell graft donor, taken from the stem cell graft.

DNA of the CDR3: TGCGCCAGCAGCTTGGCGGGAGCTGGCCAAGAGACCCAGTACTTC. It specifies CASSLAGAGQETQYF. V usage is TRBV5-1 and J usage is TRBJ2-5; D may be TRBD2 (6 bases). Germline CDR1 and CDR2: SGHRS and YFSETQ. V shed 0 bases and J shed 1 base, with 10 bases lying between them. This CDR3 comprises 15 residues. Variable domain in full (rest from reference TRBV5-1 and TRBJ2-5): KAGVTQTPRYLIKTRGQQVTLSCSPISGHRSVSWYQQTPGQGLQFLFEYFSETQRNKGNFPGRFSGRQFSNSRSEMNVSTLELGDSALYLCASSLAGAGQETQYFGPGTRLLVL.